This TCR beta chain is from a study of blood T cell repertoires in COVID-19. Study background: In each case, the material was cDNA or gDNA derived from T cells, B-cell-depleted T cells, or PBMCs.

V dropped 0 bases and J dropped 11 bases, with 22 bases sitting between them. This CDR3 is built from 16 residues. Germline V gene data show CDR1 as MNHEY and CDR2 as SVGAGI. Seattle researchers signed up patients amid active infection and tracked them longitudinally. In the study's own analysis: Amplifying reference gene primers gave estimates of nucleated cell counts. Method: immunoSEQ multiplex PCR; TCRdb's copy keeps in-frame clones and lacks some. From that table come the V and J calls and clone size; the DNA was used to work out D and trimming. The sample consists of approximately 61,000 clones, roughly 80% of them appearing once. This clone is judged medium-sized (0.01 to 0.1%).

The sequenced sample was peripheral blood. The sequence was obtained from a man aged 45-65 years with COVID-19, enrolled during active disease. J is TRBJ1-1 and V is TRBV6-5; D might be TRBD1 (6 bases). CDR3 protein: CASSYSLGQGTLGAFF. The DNA of the CDR3 is TGTGCCAGCAGTTACTCTTTGGGGCAGGGGACCCTCGGGGCTTTCTTT.